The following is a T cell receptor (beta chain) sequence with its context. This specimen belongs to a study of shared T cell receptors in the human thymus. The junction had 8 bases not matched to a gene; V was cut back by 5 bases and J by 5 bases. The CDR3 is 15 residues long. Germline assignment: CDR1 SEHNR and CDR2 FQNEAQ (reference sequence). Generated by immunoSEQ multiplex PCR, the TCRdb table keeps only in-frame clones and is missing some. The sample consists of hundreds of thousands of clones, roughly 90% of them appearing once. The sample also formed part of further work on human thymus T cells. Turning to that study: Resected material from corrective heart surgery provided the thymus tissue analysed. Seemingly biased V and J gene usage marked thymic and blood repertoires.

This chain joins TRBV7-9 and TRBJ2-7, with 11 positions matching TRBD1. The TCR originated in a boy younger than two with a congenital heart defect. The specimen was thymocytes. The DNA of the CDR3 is TGTGCCAGCAGCCACGTACCGGGACAGGGGGACGAGCAGTACTTC. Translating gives CASSHVPGQGDEQYF.